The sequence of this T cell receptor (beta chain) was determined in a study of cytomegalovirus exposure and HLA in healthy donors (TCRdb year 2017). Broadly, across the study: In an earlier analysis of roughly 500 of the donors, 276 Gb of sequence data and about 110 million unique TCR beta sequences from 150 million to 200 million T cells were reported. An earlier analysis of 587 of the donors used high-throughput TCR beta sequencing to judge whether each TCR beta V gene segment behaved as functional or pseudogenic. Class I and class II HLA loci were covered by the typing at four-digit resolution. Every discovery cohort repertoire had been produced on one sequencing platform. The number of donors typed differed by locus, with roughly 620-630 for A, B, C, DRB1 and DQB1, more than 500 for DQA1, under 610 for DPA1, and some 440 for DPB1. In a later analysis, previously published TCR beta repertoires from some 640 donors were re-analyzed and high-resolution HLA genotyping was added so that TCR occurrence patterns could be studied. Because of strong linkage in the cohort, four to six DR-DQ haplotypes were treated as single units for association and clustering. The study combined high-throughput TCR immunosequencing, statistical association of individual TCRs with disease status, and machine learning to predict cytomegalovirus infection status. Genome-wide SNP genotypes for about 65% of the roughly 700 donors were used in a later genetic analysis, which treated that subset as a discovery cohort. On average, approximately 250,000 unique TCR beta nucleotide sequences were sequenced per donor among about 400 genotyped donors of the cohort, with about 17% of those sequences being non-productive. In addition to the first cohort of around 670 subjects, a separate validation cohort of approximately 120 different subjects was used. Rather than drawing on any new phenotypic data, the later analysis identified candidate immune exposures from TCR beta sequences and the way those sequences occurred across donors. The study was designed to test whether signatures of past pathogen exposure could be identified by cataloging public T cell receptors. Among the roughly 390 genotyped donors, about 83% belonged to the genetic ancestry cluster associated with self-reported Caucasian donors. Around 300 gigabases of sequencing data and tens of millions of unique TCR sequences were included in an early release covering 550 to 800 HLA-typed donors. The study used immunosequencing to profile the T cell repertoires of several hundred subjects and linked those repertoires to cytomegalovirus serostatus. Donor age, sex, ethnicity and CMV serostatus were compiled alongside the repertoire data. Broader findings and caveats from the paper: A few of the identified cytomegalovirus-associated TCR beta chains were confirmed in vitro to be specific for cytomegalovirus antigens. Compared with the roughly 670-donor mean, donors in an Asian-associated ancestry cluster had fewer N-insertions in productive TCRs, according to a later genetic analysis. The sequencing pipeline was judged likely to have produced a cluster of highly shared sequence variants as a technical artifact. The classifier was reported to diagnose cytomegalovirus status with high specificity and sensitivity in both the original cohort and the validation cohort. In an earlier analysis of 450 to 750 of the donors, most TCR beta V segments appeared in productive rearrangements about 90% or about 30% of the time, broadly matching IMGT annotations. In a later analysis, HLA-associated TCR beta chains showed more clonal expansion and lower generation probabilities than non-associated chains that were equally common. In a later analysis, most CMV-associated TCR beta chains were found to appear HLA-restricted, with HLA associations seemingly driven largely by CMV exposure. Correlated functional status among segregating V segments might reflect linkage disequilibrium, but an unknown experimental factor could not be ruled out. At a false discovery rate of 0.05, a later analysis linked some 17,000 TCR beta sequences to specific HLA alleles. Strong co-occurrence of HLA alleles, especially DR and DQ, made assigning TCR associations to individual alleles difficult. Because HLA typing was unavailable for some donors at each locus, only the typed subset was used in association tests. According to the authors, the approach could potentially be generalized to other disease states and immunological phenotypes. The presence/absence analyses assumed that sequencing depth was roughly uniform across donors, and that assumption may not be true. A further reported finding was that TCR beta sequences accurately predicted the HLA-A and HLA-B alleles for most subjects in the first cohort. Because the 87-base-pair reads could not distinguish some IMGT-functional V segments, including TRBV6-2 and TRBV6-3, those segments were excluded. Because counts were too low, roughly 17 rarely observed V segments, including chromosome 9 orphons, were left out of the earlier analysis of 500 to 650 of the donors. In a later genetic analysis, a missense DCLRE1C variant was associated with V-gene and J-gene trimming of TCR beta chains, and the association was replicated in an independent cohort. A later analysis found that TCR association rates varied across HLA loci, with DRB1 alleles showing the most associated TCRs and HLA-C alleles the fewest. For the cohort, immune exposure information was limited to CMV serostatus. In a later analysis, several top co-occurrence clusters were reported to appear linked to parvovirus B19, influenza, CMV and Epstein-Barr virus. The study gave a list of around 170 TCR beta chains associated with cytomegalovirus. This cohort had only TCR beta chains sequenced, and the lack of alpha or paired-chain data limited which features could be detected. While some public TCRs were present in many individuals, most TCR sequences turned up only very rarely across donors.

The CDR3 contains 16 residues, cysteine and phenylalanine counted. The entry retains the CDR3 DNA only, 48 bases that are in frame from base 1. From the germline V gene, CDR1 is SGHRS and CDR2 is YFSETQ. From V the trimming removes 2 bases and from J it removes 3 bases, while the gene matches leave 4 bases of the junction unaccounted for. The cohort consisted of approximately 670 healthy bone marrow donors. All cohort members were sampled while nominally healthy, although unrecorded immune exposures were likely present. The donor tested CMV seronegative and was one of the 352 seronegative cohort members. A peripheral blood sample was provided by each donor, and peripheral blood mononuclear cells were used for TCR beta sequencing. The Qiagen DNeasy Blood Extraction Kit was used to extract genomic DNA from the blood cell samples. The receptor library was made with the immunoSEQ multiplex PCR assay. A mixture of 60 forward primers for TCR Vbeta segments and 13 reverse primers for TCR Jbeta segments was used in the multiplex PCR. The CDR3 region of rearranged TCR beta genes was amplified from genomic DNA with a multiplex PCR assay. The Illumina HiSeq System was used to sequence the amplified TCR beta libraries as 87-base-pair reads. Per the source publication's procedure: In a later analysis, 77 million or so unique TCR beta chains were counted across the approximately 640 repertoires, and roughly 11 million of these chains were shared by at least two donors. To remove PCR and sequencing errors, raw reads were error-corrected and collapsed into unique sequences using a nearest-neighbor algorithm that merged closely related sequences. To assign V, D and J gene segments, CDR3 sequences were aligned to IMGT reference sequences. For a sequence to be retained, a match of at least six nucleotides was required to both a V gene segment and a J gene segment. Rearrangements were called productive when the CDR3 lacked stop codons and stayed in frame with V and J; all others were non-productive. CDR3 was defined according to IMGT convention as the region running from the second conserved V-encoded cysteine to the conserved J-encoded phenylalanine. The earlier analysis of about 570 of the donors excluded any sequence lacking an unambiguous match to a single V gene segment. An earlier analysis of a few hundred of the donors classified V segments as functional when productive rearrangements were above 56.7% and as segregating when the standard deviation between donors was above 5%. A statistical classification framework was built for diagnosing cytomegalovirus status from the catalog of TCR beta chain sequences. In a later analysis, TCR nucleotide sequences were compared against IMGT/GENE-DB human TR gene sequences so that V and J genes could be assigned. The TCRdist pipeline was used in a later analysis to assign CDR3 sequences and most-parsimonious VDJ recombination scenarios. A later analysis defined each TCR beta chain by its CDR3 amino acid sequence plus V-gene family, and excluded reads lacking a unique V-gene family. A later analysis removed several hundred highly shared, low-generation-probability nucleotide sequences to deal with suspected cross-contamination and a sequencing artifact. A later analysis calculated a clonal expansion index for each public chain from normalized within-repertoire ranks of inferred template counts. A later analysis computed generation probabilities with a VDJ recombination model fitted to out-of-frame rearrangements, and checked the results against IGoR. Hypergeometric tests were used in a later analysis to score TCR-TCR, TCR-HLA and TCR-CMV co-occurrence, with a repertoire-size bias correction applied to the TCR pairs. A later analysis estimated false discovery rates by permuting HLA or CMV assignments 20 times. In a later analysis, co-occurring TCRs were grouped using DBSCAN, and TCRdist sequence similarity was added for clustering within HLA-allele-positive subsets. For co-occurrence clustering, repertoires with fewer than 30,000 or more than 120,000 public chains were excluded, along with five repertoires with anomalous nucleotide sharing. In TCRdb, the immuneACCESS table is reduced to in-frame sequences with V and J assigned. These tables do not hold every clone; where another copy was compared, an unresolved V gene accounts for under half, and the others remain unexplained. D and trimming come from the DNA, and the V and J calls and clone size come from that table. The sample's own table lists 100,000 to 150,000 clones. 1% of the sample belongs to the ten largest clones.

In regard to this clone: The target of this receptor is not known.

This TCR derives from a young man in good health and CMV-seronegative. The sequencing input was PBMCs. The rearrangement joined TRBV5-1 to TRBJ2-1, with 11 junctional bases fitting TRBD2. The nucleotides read TGCGCCAGCAGCTTCGGACTAGCGGGTTTCTACAATGAGCAGTTCTTC. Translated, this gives CASSFGLAGFYNEQFF.